Here is one T cell receptor (beta chain) with its context. The data were taken from a study of control samples from healthy donors and cancer patients. Assay used: immunoSEQ multiplex PCR; TCRdb lists only in-frame clones, some missing. The profile covers 70,000 to 90,000 clones, with around 94% appearing a single time and 6.2% taken by the ten largest. The CDR3 length is 15 residues. The germline V gene has CDR1 MGHRA and CDR2 YSYEKL. Trimming cost V 6 bases and J 8 bases; bases outside gene matches: 10. The sample taken for sequencing was blood. The sequence derives from a woman in her thirties or forties in good health. The rearrangement links TRBV4-1 to TRBJ2-1, with 10 bases aligning to TRBD2. The CDR3 spells CASSRPSGRSDEQFF. The CDR3 DNA reads TGCGCCAGCAGTCGCCCTAGCGGGAGAAGCGATGAGCAGTTCTTC.